Each of the 13 T cell receptor beta chains below was sequenced from the same sample in a study of HIV-infected children after antiretroviral therapy interruption. Treatment specified: PENTA 11 planned treatment interruption arm or continuous ART arm. Unique molecular identifiers were included in an RNA-based 3' RACE TCR library. One entry per CDR3 protein, called by TCRdb with MiXCR from the 3' RACE reads. Among about 46,000 distinct CDR3 sequences, around 4.5% were seen once, and the ten largest hold about 0.71%. The source material was CD45RA+ CD4+ T cells from PBMCs, pooled from several time points, sampled from a donor given antiretroviral therapy, either interrupted or continuous. This sample's subset: naive CD4+ CD45RA+ CD45RO- T cells. These receptors came from a pool of human donors with HIV.

This clonotype was recorded at least ten times. The chain uses TRBV11-3 and TRBJ2-3; D ambiguous. Matching the DNA end better, TRBJ1-5 makes the J call doubtful. This CDR3 is 12 amino acids long. Germline V gives CDR1 SGHNT, CDR2 YENEEA. The CDR3 region is CASSHGLLPQHF. Written as DNA, the CDR3 is TGTGCCAGCAGTCATGGACTTCTGCCTCAGCATTTT.

There are many counts of this clonotype. The chain uses TRBV19 and TRBJ2-1; either TRBD1 or TRBD2 may supply D (5 bases each). V was clipped by 10 bases and J by 8 bases, with 15 bases between them. CDR3 length: 12 residues. CDR1 and CDR2 from the germline V gene are LNHDA and SQIVND (reference sequence). The CDR3 sequence: CATRGRGDEQFF. CDR3 bases: TGTGCCACCCGAGGACGGGGCGATGAGCAGTTCTTC.

The chain combines TRBV20-1 with TRBJ2-5; 7 positions agree with TRBD2. The trim removed 5 bases at V and 5 bases at J, leaving 8 bases unmatched. Looked up from germline, CDR1 is DFQATT and CDR2 is SNEGSKA (reference sequence). The CDR3 contains 13 residues. The CDR3 sequence: CSASTSPKETQYF. The CDR3 DNA sequence: TGCAGTGCTTCGACTAGCCCCAAGGAGACCCAGTACTTC.

This clonotype occurred many times. The rearrangement joins TRBV7-2 to TRBJ2-7, with 12 nucleotides matching TRBD2. Germline V CDR1 and CDR2: SGHTA, FQGNSA. This CDR3 is built from 17 residues. The V gene end was trimmed by 5 bases and the J gene end by 0 bases; junction bases not matched to a gene: 8. Written as DNA, the CDR3 is TGTGCCAGCAGCCCTCGGACTAGCGGGACTTTCTCCTACGAGCAGTACTTC. Protein product: CASSPRTSGTFSYEQYF.

The V and J genes are TRBV2 and TRBJ1-3, with D hard to call. V was shortened by 8 bases and J by 0 bases, with 8 bases between the two germline ends. In germline, CDR1 is SNHLY, CDR2 FYNNEI. The CDR3 has 13 residues. The CDR3 loop reads CASCRDSGNTIYF. CDR3 sequence (DNA): TGTGCCAGCTGCCGGGACTCTGGAAACACCATATATTTT.

In this sample, this clonotype turned up many times. The chain recombines TRBV29-1 with TRBJ2-5, with D unclear. Germline CDR1 SQVTM, CDR2 ANQGSEA. CDR3 length: 12 amino acids. Trimming removed 6 bases from V and 1 base from J, with 9 bases in between. In DNA form, the CDR3 reads TGCAGCGTCCTTTCGGGCCAAGAGACCCAGTACTTC. This sequence encodes CSVLSGQETQYF.

Ten or more counts support this clonotype. The V and J genes are TRBV7-2 and TRBJ1-1; possible D gene TRBD1, 5 bases. Germline V gene data show CDR1 as SGHTA and CDR2 as FQGNSA. This CDR3 region has 15 residues. V lost 2 bases and J lost 5, with 15 bases in between. The CDR3 bases are TGTGCCAGCAGCTTACAGGGAGGACTGAGTACTGAAGCTTTCTTT. It is translated as CASSLQGGLSTEAFF.

In this sample, this clonotype turned up many times. The J gene is TRBJ2-2, the V gene TRBV7-8; 7 nucleotides agree with TRBD1. The V gene's germline CDR1 is SGHVS and CDR2 FQNEAQ. CDR3 length: 15 amino acids. V shed 8 bases and J 6 bases; nucleotides not matched to a gene: 12. Here the CDR3 DNA reads TGTGCCAGCCCTCCGAGGGGGCGCGAGGCCGGGGAGCTGTTTTTT. Its translation is CASPPRGREAGELFF.

At least ten counts were recorded for this clonotype. V usage is TRBV7-9 and J usage is TRBJ1-4, with 7 positions matching TRBD1. This CDR3 is 15 amino acids long. V shed 3 bases and J 8 bases; nucleotides not matched to a gene: 9. CDR1 SEHNR and CDR2 FQNEAQ come from the germline V gene (reference sequence). CDR3 in DNA: TGTGCCAGCAGCTTCATGCAGGGGGTGCGGGAAAAACTGTTTTTT. Encoded protein: CASSFMQGVREKLFF.

This clonotype was observed at least ten times. This chain links TRBV12-3 or TRBV12-4 with TRBJ1-2, with D unresolved. The V end lost 5 bases, the J end lost 8 bases, and 12 bases lay between the germline ends. The CDR3 contains 12 residues. The CDR3 nucleotides read TGTGCCAGCAGTCTAGAGGCCAGGGGCTACACCTTC. Translated: CASSLEARGYTF.

The chain is built from TRBV27 and TRBJ1-1; D is possibly TRBD1 (5 bases). V lost 10 bases to trimming and J lost 4 bases, with 13 bases between them. This CDR3 is 12 amino acids long. Germline assignment: CDR1 MNHEY and CDR2 SMNVEV (reference sequence). This CDR3 reads CATGAIGTEAFF. The DNA of the CDR3 is TGTGCCACCGGGGCCATTGGCACTGAAGCTTTCTTT.

In this sample, this clonotype turned up many times. The V and J genes are TRBV6-6 and TRBJ1-1; possibly TRBD1 for D (6 bases). The germline V gene encodes CDR1 MNHNY and CDR2 SVGAGI (reference sequence). V shed 6 bases and J shed 4 bases, with 18 bases lying between them. The CDR3 sequence is 15 residues long. The CDR3 sequence: CASRPPGGAGTEAFF. The CDR3 DNA reads TGTGCCAGCAGACCACCGGGGGGGGCGGGCACTGAAGCTTTCTTT.

This clonotype occurred a few times. J is TRBJ1-5 and V is TRBV20-1, with a possible D match to TRBD1 (5 bases). Germline CDR1 is DFQATT and CDR2 is SNEGSKA (reference sequence). V was cut by 3 bases and J by 4 bases, with 13 bases left in between. The CDR3 length is 14 residues. The DNA for the CDR3 is TGCAGTGCTAGTGGAGGGGCCCAAAATCAGCCCCAGCATTTT. Its protein product is CSASGGAQNQPQHF.